The table lists the clone carrying this TCR beta chain with many counts. The target antigen is unknown. The data originate from a study of post-analysis software for immune sequencing data. Unique molecular identifiers had been added to the TCR beta cDNA libraries. TCRdb independently ran MiXCR on the PCR reads; one entry per CDR3 protein. This sample has about 560,000 distinct CDR3 sequences, with 44% found just once. This CDR3 is built from 15 residues. V was pared by 2 bases and J by 0 bases, with 10 bases between. General observations from the study: Elevated frequency relative to controls characterized a handful of TRBV segments in patients, TRBV5-6, TRBV5-1 and TRBV20-1 among them.

The receptor was derived from a girl aged 10 to 17 with multiple sclerosis. The rearrangement uses TRBV12-3 or TRBV12-4 and TRBJ2-5, with D possibly being TRBD1 (5 bases). Sequencing was performed on blood. The CDR3 DNA follows: TGTGCCAGCAGTTTACAGGGCCGGTACCAAGAGACCCAGTACTTC. Residues: CASSLQGRYQETQYF.